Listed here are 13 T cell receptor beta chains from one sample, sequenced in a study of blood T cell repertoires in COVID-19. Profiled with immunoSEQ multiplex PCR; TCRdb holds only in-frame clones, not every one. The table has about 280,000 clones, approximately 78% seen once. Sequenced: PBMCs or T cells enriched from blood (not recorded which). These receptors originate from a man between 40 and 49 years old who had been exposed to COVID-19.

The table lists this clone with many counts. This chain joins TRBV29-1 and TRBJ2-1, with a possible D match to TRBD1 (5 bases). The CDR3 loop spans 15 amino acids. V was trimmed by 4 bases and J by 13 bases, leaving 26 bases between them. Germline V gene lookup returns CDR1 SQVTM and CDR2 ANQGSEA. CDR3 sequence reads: CSVGGGRVITGIQFF. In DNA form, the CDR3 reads TGCAGCGTTGGGGGCGGCAGGGTAATTACGGGCATTCAGTTCTTC.

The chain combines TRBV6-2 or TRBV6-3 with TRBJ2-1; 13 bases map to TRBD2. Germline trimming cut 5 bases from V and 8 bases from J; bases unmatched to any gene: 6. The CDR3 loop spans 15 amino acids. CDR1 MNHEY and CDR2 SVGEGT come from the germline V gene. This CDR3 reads CASSQLAGGPYEQFF. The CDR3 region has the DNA TGTGCCAGCAGTCAACTAGCGGGAGGGCCGTATGAGCAGTTCTTC.

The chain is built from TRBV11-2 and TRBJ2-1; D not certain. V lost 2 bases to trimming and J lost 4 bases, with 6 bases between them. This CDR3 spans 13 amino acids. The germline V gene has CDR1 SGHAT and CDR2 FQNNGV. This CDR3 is CASSLPLYNEQFF. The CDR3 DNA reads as TGTGCCAGCAGCTTACCTCTATACAATGAGCAGTTCTTC.

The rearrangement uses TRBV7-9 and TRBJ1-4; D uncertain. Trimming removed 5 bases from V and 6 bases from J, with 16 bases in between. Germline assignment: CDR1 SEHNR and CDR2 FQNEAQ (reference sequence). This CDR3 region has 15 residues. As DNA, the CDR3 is TGTGCCAGCAGCCACTCAACAGAGTCCCATGAAAAACTGTTTTTT. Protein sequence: CASSHSTESHEKLFF.

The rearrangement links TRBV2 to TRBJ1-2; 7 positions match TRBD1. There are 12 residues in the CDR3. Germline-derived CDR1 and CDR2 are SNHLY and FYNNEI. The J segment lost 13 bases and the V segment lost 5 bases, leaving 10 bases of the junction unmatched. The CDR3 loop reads CASSPRTGSVTF. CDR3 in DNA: TGTGCCAGCAGTCCCAGGACAGGATCGGTCACCTTC.

The chain's CDR3 is CASMRQKNTDTQYF. The CDR3 DNA is TGTGCCAGCATGAGACAGAAGAACACAGATACGCAGTATTTT. V is TRBV6-5 and J is TRBJ2-3, with D tentatively TRBD1 (5 bases). From germline, CDR1 is MNHEY and CDR2 SVGAGI. This CDR3 contains 14 residues. The ends were cut back, 7 bases at V and 2 bases at J, with 13 bases in the middle.

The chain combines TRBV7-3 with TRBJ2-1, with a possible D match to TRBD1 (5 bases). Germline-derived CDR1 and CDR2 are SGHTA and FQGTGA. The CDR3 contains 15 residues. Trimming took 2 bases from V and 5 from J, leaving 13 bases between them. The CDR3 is CASSLQDTRNNEQFF. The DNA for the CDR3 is TGTGCCAGCAGCTTACAGGACACCCGAAACAATGAGCAGTTCTTC. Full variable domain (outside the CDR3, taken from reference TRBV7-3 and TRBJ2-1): GAGVSQTPSNKVTEKGKYVELRCDPISGHTALYWYRQSLGQGPEFLIYFQGTGAADDSGLPNDRFFAVRPEGSVSTLKIQRTERGDSAVYLCASSLQDTRNNEQFFGPGTRLTVL.

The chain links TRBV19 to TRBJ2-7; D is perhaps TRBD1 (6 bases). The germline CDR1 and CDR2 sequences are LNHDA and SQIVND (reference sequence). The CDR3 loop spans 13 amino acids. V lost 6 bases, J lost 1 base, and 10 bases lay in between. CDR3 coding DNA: TGTGCCAGTAGAATGGACAGTTCCTACGAGCAGTACTTC. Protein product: CASRMDSSYEQYF.

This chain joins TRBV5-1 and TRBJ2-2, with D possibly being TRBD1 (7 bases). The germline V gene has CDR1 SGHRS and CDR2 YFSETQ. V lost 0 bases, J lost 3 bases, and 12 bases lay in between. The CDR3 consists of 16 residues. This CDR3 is CASSLADREDTGELFF. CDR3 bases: TGCGCCAGCAGCTTGGCCGACAGGGAGGACACCGGGGAGCTGTTTTTT.

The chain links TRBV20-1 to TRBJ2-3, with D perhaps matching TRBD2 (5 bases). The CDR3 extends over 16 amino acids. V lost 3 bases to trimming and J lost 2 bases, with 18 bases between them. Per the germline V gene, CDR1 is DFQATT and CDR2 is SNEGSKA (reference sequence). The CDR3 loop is CSASRRGLTVTDTQYF. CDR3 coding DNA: TGCAGTGCTAGTCGTCGAGGGCTTACGGTCACAGATACGCAGTATTTT.

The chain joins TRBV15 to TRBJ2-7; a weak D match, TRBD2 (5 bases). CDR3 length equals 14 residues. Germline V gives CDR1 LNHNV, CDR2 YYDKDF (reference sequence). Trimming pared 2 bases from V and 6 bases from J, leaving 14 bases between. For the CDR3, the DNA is TGTGCCACCAGCAGATCCGTCCAGGCGGGCGAGCAGTACTTC. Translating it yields CATSRSVQAGEQYF. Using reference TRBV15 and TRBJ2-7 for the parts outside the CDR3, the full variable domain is DAMVIQNPRYQVTQFGKPVTLSCSQTLNHNVMYWYQQKSSQAPKLLFHYYDKDFNNEADTPDNFQSRRPNTSFCFLDIRSPGLGDTAMYLCATSRSVQAGEQYFGPGTRLTVT.

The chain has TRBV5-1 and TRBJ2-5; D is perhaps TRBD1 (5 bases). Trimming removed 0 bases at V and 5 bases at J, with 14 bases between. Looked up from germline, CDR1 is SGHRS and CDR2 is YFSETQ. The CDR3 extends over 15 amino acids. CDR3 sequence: CASSLAQGVIETQYF. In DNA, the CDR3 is TGCGCCAGCAGCTTGGCGCAGGGTGTTATTGAGACCCAGTACTTC.

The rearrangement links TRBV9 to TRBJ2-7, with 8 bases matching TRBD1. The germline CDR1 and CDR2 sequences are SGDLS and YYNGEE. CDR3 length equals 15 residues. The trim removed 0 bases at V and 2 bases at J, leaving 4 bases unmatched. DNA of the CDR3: TGTGCCAGCAGCGTAGCTACAGGGGGAACCTACGAGCAGTACTTC. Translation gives CASSVATGGTYEQYF.